This TCR beta chain was identified in a study of T-cell reconstitution after alpha-beta-depleted transplantation in children. Unique molecular identifiers were incorporated when the TCRbeta library was constructed. TCRdb re-called the PCR reads through MiXCR, storing one row per CDR3 protein. The profile shows some 300,000 distinct CDR3 sequences, approximately 10% of them singletons. The CDR3 sequence is 18 residues long. Germline V gene sequence: CDR1 SGHNT, CDR2 YYREEE (reference sequence). J was trimmed by 8 bases and V by 0 bases; bases with no gene match: 16. This clonotype showed up just a few times.

The TCR was taken from a human donor who donated a stem cell graft to a child with acute lymphoblastic leukemia. The source material was PBMCs from the stem cell graft donor, sampled from the stem cell graft. The chain carries TRBV5-4 and TRBJ2-1, with TRBD2 matching over 8 bases. Written as DNA, the CDR3 is TGTGCCAGCAGCTTGGTGCCCGGGAGGGTCCCGTCTGTCGATGAGCAGTTCTTC. This codes for CASSLVPGRVPSVDEQFF.